One sample yielded the 7 T cell receptor beta chains listed below, sequenced in a study of T cells after yellow fever vaccination. In TCRdb, the 5' RACE reads were re-called with MiXCR into one record per CDR3 protein. The table shows hundreds of thousands of distinct CDR3 sequences, with 15% to 20% occurring only once. The material was PBMCs, obtained before the yellow fever booster vaccination. These receptors were obtained from a man aged 18 to 29 who received the YFV17D yellow fever vaccine.

In this sample, this clonotype turned up a few times. V and J are TRBV5-1 and TRBJ1-1, with a possible D match to TRBD1 (6 bases). V shed 3 bases and J shed 1 base, with 19 bases lying between them. CDR1 and CDR2 from the germline V gene are SGHRS and YFSETQ. The CDR3 has 17 amino acids. The DNA of the CDR3 is TGCGCCAGCAGCTGGACTGGGACACCCTTAGGGAACACTGAAGCTTTCTTT. The encoded protein is CASSWTGTPLGNTEAFF.

V is TRBV5-4 and J is TRBJ2-5, with a tentative D call TRBD2 (6 bases). Per the germline V gene, CDR1 is SGHNT and CDR2 is YYREEE (reference sequence). V lost 0 bases, J lost 0 bases, and 9 bases lay in between. The CDR3 covers 15 residues. The CDR3 reads CASSLGLGNQETQYF. CDR3 coding DNA: TGTGCCAGCAGCTTGGGACTAGGGAACCAAGAGACCCAGTACTTC.

The chain carries TRBV7-9 and TRBJ1-2, with a tentative D call TRBD1 (5 bases). Germline loops: CDR1 SEHNR, CDR2 FQNEAQ (reference sequence). V lost 8 bases to trimming and J lost 0 bases, with 7 bases between them. The CDR3 contains 12 residues. CDR3 loop: CASGTTNYGYTF. CDR3 DNA sequence: TGTGCCAGCGGGACTACTAACTATGGCTACACCTTC.

This rearrangement joins TRBV4-1 to TRBJ2-6; 7 bases are shared with TRBD1. The CDR3 is made up of 14 amino acids. The V gene end was trimmed by 2 bases and the J gene end by 12 bases; junction bases not matched to a gene: 7. Looked up from germline, CDR1 is MGHRA and CDR2 is YSYEKL. DNA of the CDR3: TGCGCCAGCAGCCAACCGGGACAGCTAACCGTCCTGACTTTC. It encodes CASSQPGQLTVLTF.

There are many counts of this clonotype. This sequence joins TRBV7-2 and TRBJ1-4; D might be TRBD1 (5 bases). Germline V gives CDR1 SGHTA, CDR2 FQGNSA. Trimming shortened V by 1 base and J by 5 bases, and 11 bases separated the two germline ends. The CDR3 has 15 residues. The CDR3 spells CASSLGGSQNEKLFF. CDR3 nucleotides: TGTGCCAGCAGCTTAGGGGGGAGCCAGAATGAAAAACTGTTTTTT.

In its sample, this clonotype was seen a few times. The chain employs TRBV7-9 and TRBJ2-1, with TRBD2 matching over 9 bases. Germline CDR1 reads SEHNR; CDR2 reads FQNEAQ (reference sequence). This CDR3 is built from 16 residues. V gave up 5 bases and J gave up 5 bases; unmatched junction bases: 10. The CDR3 is CASSQRGVPTDNEQFF. CDR3 DNA sequence: TGTGCCAGCAGCCAGCGGGGGGTCCCGACGGACAATGAGCAGTTCTTC.

The V and J genes are TRBV29-1 and TRBJ1-2, with 7 nucleotides matching TRBD1. The CDR3 spans 12 residues. Germline V gene sequence: CDR1 SQVTM, CDR2 ANQGSEA. J lost 5 bases, V lost 4 bases, and 4 bases had no gene match. The DNA of the CDR3 is TGCAGCGTTGCGGGACAGAGTTATGGCTACACCTTC. Amino acid sequence: CSVAGQSYGYTF.